Detailed here is one TCR beta chain. The antigen this receptor binds is unknown. No much larger clone is present one base from it, and per-base qualities are unavailable. Here V drops 6 bases and J drops 0 bases, and the junction holds 18 bases not matched to any gene. From a lookup of the germline V gene, CDR1 and CDR2 are MNHNS and SASEGT. The CDR3 runs 19 residues from the cysteine to the phenylalanine. Only the CDR3 part of the read is kept: 57 bases, read in frame from the first base. Peripheral blood CD8+ and CD4+ T cells from healthy donors, Susac syndrome patients and multiple sclerosis patients were profiled by high-throughput TCR beta sequencing. The multiple sclerosis controls were treatment-naive patients whose relapsing-remitting disease, either stable or active, fulfilled the revised McDonald criteria. Bulk CD8+ and CD4+ T cells were purified magnetically by negative isolation, whereas CD8+ TEMRA cells were enriched by FACS. Blood was drawn into EDTA tubes, processed within 24 hours, and PBMCs were isolated by density gradient centrifugation. PBMCs destined for TCR sequencing were cryopreserved in liquid nitrogen and later thawed in a 37 °C water bath. The sorted or isolated CD4+, CD8+ and CD8+ TEMRA cells reached a purity of at least 90%.

The record originates from a study of CD8 T cells in Susac syndrome (dated by TCRdb to the late 2010s). Study-level background: Whether CD8+ T cell activation and differentiation in Susac syndrome was antigen driven was tested using repertoire sequencing. The clonality of the CD8+ T cell repertoire was compared across approximately 12 healthy donors, about 14 Susac syndrome patients and roughly 15 multiple sclerosis patients.

RNA was extracted with the RNeasy kit and roughly 0.5 to 1 ug was reverse transcribed using random hexamers. TCR beta CDR3 regions were amplified with the immunoSEQ multiplex PCR assay covering 54 Vbeta and 13 Jbeta segments. To correct PCR amplification bias, a synthetic template baseline was used for both primer optimization and computational correction. The original pipeline was this. Only productive sequences were kept, with reads annotated to V, D and J genes according to IMGT and analyzed in immunoSEQ Analyzer. Clonality was calculated as one minus the Shannon entropy normalized by log2 of the number of productive unique sequences. For each patient and control, public and private clones were evaluated within the 100 most prevalent clones. Clones were defined as Susac-specific when absent from the healthy and MS cohorts, from some 1,100 published viral clones and from other ImmuneACCESS disease sequences. TCRdb trimmed public reads at Q25 via fastp, called clones via MiXCR and kept in-frame beta chains. When rows share a CDR3 protein, they turn into one entry using the most common DNA and genes. V and J calls and clone size were set by TCRdb, not the authors. For this sample there are 100,000 to 150,000 distinct CDR3 sequences; roughly 80% appear just once. The ten largest clones represent roughly 0.5% of the sample.

Findings and caveats that apply to the study as a whole: The number of individuals in the TCR sequencing and HLA analysis was recognized as being relatively small.

This TCR came from a human donor with multiple sclerosis. The receptor chain draws on TRBV6-1 and TRBJ2-7; 9 bases in between match TRBD2. The material sequenced was CD8+ T cells from PBMCs. CDR3 reads: CASSSLQRGALMSSYEQYF. In nucleotides, the sequence is TGTGCCAGCAGCTCCCTCCAGCGGGGGGCGCTTATGAGCTCCTACGAGCAGTACTTC.